The TCR beta chain under discussion was sequenced for a study of tumor-infiltrating T cells and Merkel cell polyomavirus (dated by TCRdb to about 2017). In terms of the full investigation: In Merkel cell carcinoma patients, the study investigated CD8+ T cells specific for the Merkel cell polyomavirus KLL epitope. Varying disease stages were represented at patient presentation, and patients were followed for a median of about 2.7 years (range 1.1 to 6.0 years). Varied, non-standardized therapies, including chemotherapy, radiation and immunotherapies, were received by the patients. In some 15 samples, KLL-tetramer-sorted cells taken from blood or tumor-infiltrating lymphocytes underwent TRB sequencing, as did some eleven matched whole-tumor samples. Most whole-tumor samples were roughly 25-micron curls cut from formalin-fixed, paraffin-embedded tissue blocks. Across the study, one tumor sample was a frozen nodal tumor digest and one was a flash-frozen core biopsy of a metastasis.

Paper-wide results and their limitations: The small sample size of the study (n of about 13 patients) is recognized as a limitation. Significantly improved MCC-specific survival was associated with a higher fraction of KLL-specific T cells within tumors (roughly 1.8-18% versus 0-0.14%). Only a single viral epitope was studied, so T cells against other Merkel cell polyomavirus epitopes were not captured. A greater number of unique KLL-specific clonotypes in tumors (about 5-120 vs 0-3) was associated with a significant advantage in MCC-specific survival (P = 0.0051). KLL-specific TRB repertoires were found to be diverse and largely private, with only one public clonotype, shared by two patients, identified among under 500 unique sequences.

All patients' tumors stained robustly positive for Merkel cell polyomavirus Large T antigen by immunohistochemistry. About twelve Merkel cell carcinoma patients with robust KLL-tetramer+ populations, above 0.04% of CD8+ T cells, in blood and/or cultured TIL were included. Every patient was Caucasian, and patient ages had a median of 65 years and ranged from about 50 to 85 years. Lymph node tumors were analyzed for patients with unknown primaries who presented with nodal disease, or when insufficient primary tissue was available. Counted from cysteine to phenylalanine, this CDR3 has 16 amino acids. Only the CDR3 part of the read is kept: 48 bases, read in frame from the first base. At the junction V is shortened by 5 bases and J by 1 base; bases outside the gene matches: 7. The germline V gene encodes CDR1 SNHLY and CDR2 FYNNEI. Details on this clone: Which antigen it targets is not known. There are no base qualities to consult, and no much larger clone falls within one base.

Receptor libraries were prepared by the immunoSEQ multiplex PCR assay. Adaptive Biotechnologies (Seattle, WA) carried out genomic DNA extraction, TRB sequencing and normalization. Per the original workflow: Clonality was computed as one minus Shannon entropy of productive TRB sequences normalized by log2 of unique productive sequences. To identify KLL-specific clonotypes in tumors, TCRbeta CDR3 amino acid sequences were matched against the sequences from the tetramer-sorted sample of each patient. TCRdb obtained this table from immuneACCESS and retained in-frame rearrangements with V and J assigned. These tables miss some clones; where compared with another copy, unresolved V genes account for less than half of the shortfall, and the remainder is unexplained. The DNA was the basis for D and trimming; V, J and clone size are from that table. Counted in this sample were around 25,000 clones; 87% of them appeared once. The top ten clonotypes cover 2.5% to 3.5% of the sample.

Specimen: lymph node tissue. This chain joins TRBV2 to TRBJ2-2, with 7 bases matching TRBD2. This TCR came from a man between 50 and 59 years old with Merkel cell carcinoma. The sequenced DNA is TGTGCCAGCAGTTCAACTAGCGCGTGGAACACCGGGGAGCTGTTTTTT. This is translated as CASSSTSAWNTGELFF.